A single sample gave rise to the 5 T cell receptor beta chains below, sequenced in a study of cytomegalovirus exposure and HLA in healthy donors. The PCR made use of 60 Vbeta and 13 Jbeta primers. Sequenced by immunoSEQ multiplex PCR; TCRdb stores in-frame clones only, minus some. The top ten clones hold 0.38% of a sample with about 170,000 clones, around 82% of them seen once. Sequencing input: PBMCs. The source is a boy between 2 and 10 years old in good health and CMV-seronegative.

V is TRBV14 and J is TRBJ1-4; TRBD1 is a possible D gene (6 bases). Germline values: CDR1 SGHDN, CDR2 FVKESK. CDR3 size: 14 residues. Between the trimmed V and J ends, which lost 1 base and 8 bases, there was a span of 11 bases. CDR3 residues: CASSQVSGEEKLFF. The CDR3 DNA reads as TGTGCCAGCAGCCAAGTTTCAGGGGAAGAAAAACTGTTTTTT.

CDR3 sequence: CATPASAEQFF. CDR3 nucleotide sequence: TGTGCAACCCCCGCTAGCGCTGAGCAGTTCTTC. The V gene is TRBV12-2, the J gene TRBJ2-1; the D call in the table, TRBD2, was not verified against the DNA. TRBV12-2 is classified as a pseudogene. The CDR3 consists of 11 residues.

The rearrangement uses TRBV11-2 and TRBJ2-1; 8 nucleotides align to TRBD1. The CDR3 contains 18 residues. The trim removed 1 base at V and 3 bases at J, leaving 11 bases unmatched. Germline V gives CDR1 SGHAT, CDR2 FQNNGV. The CDR3 region is CASSLAWTGKRLYNEQFF. CDR3 DNA: TGTGCCAGCAGCTTAGCTTGGACAGGGAAAAGGCTCTACAATGAGCAGTTCTTC.

The chain couples TRBV28 to TRBJ2-5, with D possibly TRBD1 on 6 matching bases. CDR1 and CDR2 from the germline V gene are MDHEN and SYDVKM. The CDR3 loop spans 15 amino acids. V lost 2 bases and J lost 5, with 15 bases in between. The CDR3 DNA is TGTGCCAGCAGTTTAGGGGGCGTGGGTTCGGAGACCCAGTACTTC. Its translation is CASSLGGVGSETQYF. The entire variable domain, with the rest obtained from reference TRBV28 and TRBJ2-5, is as follows: DVKVTQSSRYLVKRTGEKVFLECVQDMDHENMFWYRQDPGLGLRLIYFSYDVKMKEKGDIPEGYSVSREKKERFSLILESASTNQTSMYLCASSLGGVGSETQYFGPGTRLLVL.

V gene TRBV9 combines with J gene TRBJ1-2; 11 nucleotides agree with TRBD1. The CDR3 extends over 15 amino acids. Germline V CDR1 and CDR2: SGDLS, YYNGEE. J was trimmed by 4 bases and V by 4 bases; bases with no gene match: 6. The CDR3 protein is CASSPGTGGTYGYTF. CDR3 in DNA: TGTGCCAGCAGCCCCGGGACAGGGGGTACCTATGGCTACACCTTC.